Following are 10 T cell receptor beta chains from one sample sequenced in a study of graft-versus-host responses after intestinal transplantation. Profiling relied on immunoSEQ multiplex PCR, and the TCRdb table lists in-frame clones only, not all of them. The profile shows 29,000 or so clones, approximately 80% of them singletons. Investigators treated the graft tissue so that it released intraepithelial and lamina propria lymphocytes. The source material was ileum tissue, sampled 98 days after intestinal transplantation. The receptors stem from a human patient who received an intestinal transplant, so some T cells may come from the graft donor.

A single count supports this clone. V and J are TRBV30 and TRBJ1-5, with 7 bases identical to TRBD1. The CDR3 loop spans 16 amino acids. The ends lost 1 base at V and 7 bases at J; junction bases unmatched: 13. CDR1 is GTSNPN and CDR2 is SVGIG in the germline V gene (reference sequence). The CDR3 DNA follows: TGTGCCTGGAGTGAAACAGGGGCCTCCTCCACCCAGCCCCAGCATTTT. It codes for CAWSETGASSTQPQHF.

The rearrangement uses TRBV5-1 and TRBJ1-3, with 7 positions matching TRBD1. The ends lost 0 bases at V and 1 base at J; junction bases unmatched: 4. Germline V gene data show CDR1 as SGHRS and CDR2 as YFSETQ. The CDR3 length is 16 residues. Written as DNA, the CDR3 is TGCGCCAGCAGCTTGGCCGGGGGACAGTCTGGAAACACCATATATTTT. It translates to CASSLAGGQSGNTIYF.

The chain recombines TRBV7-2 with TRBJ2-2; 7 nucleotides line up with TRBD2. The V and J ends lost 3 bases and 3 bases, in that order; junction bases with no gene match: 4. The CDR3 has 15 amino acids. Germline-derived CDR1 and CDR2 are SGHTA and FQGNSA. The CDR3 region has the DNA TGTGCCAGCAGCTTTCAACGGGGGGACACCGGGGAGCTGTTTTTT. This codes for CASSFQRGDTGELFF.

The chain carries TRBV5-6 and TRBJ1-4; D remains ambiguous. Trimming shortened V by 0 bases and J by 0 bases, and 6 bases separated the two germline ends. The length of the CDR3 is 15 residues. Germline CDR1 SGHDT, CDR2 YYEEEE. In DNA, the CDR3 is TGTGCCAGCAGCTTGGCCGGGACAACTAATGAAAAACTGTTTTTT. It encodes CASSLAGTTNEKLFF.

This clone was counted only a few times. The chain has TRBV18 and TRBJ1-5; D is possibly TRBD1 (5 bases). Trimming took off 3 bases at V and 7 bases at J, with 19 bases between the two ends. The CDR3 is 16 amino acids. Looked up from germline, CDR1 is KGHSH and CDR2 is LQKENI. CDR3 DNA: TGTGCCAGCTCACCCACAGACCGGGGCGTCATGCAGCCCCAGCATTTT. This sequence encodes CASSPTDRGVMQPQHF.

This clone was detected once. The chain has TRBV6-6 and TRBJ1-2, with 9 positions matching TRBD1. The CDR3 covers 15 residues. Trimming cost V 2 bases and J 7 bases; bases outside gene matches: 8. Germline V gene lookup returns CDR1 MNHNY and CDR2 SVGAGI (reference sequence). The CDR3 protein is CASSYVNRDRVGYTF. The CDR3 DNA reads TGTGCCAGCAGTTACGTTAACCGGGACAGGGTTGGCTACACCTTC.

The chain links TRBV5-1 to TRBJ2-7, with D uncertain. The germline V and J ends were trimmed by 0 bases and 3 bases, with 7 bases remaining between them. Germline V gives CDR1 SGHRS, CDR2 YFSETQ. The CDR3 has 13 residues. In DNA, the CDR3 is TGCGCCAGCAGCTTGGCGCCTAGCTACGAGCAGTACTTC. Translating it yields CASSLAPSYEQYF.

This sequence joins TRBV18 and TRBJ1-2; a weak D match, TRBD1 (5 bases). This CDR3 contains 14 residues. Trimming removed 2 bases from V and 5 bases from J, with 12 bases in between. Germline loops: CDR1 KGHSH, CDR2 LQKENI. CDR3 in DNA: TGTGCCAGCTCACCAGGGACGGACCTTTATGGCTACACCTTC. This gives the protein CASSPGTDLYGYTF.

This chain links TRBV4-1 with TRBJ2-1, with 11 bases identical to TRBD2. Germline V CDR1 and CDR2: MGHRA, YSYEKL. V lost 6 bases and J lost 6; bases outside the gene matches: 4. The CDR3 length is 14 residues. CDR3 protein: CASRQLAGVNEQFF. In nucleotides, the CDR3 is TGCGCCAGCAGACAACTAGCGGGGGTCAATGAGCAGTTCTTC.

The chain employs TRBV7-6 and TRBJ1-4, with D possibly matching TRBD1 (5 bases). From germline, CDR1 is SGHVS and CDR2 FNYEAQ. With 4 bases removed from V and 7 bases from J, the gap between germline ends came to 13 bases. The CDR3 loop spans 14 amino acids. CDR3 loop: CASSSGGAGEKLFF. DNA for the CDR3: TGTGCCAGCAGCTCCGGGGGAGCGGGTGAAAAACTGTTTTTT.